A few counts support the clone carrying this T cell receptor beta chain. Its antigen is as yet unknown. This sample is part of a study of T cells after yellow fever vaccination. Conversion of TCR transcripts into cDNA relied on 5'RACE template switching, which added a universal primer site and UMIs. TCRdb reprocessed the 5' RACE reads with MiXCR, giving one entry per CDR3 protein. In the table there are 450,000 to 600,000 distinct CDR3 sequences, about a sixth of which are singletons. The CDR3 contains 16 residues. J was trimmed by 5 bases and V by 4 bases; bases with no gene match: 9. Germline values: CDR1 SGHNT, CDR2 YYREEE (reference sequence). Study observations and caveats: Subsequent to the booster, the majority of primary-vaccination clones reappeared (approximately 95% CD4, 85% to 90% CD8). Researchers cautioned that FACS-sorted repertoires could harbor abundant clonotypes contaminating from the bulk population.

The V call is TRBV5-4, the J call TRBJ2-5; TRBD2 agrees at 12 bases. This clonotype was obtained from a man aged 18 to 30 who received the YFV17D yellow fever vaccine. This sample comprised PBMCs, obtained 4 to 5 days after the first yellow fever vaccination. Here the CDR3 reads CASSPDSSGGAETQYF. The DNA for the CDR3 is TGTGCCAGCAGCCCTGATTCTAGCGGGGGGGCGGAGACCCAGTACTTC.